Sequencing of this T cell receptor beta chain was carried out in a study of CD8+ T cells in alopecia areata. Treatment noted: oral pan-JAK inhibitor, 5-10 mg twice daily. On this clone itself: Its antigen is undetermined.

With 3 bases removed from V and 3 bases from J, the gap between germline ends came to 11 bases. There are 14 residues in the CDR3. Germline CDR1 is LGHNA and CDR2 is YSLEER. Notes on the study in general: Expanded CD8+ clones among the top 100, as well as scalp clonality, were significantly decreased by tofacitinib.

cDNA reverse transcribed from extracted RNA served as the sequencing template. Produced via immunoSEQ multiplex PCR; TCRdb's table is partial and in-frame only. The sample yields over 150,000 clones, 53% seen once. The gene calls are TRBV4-3 and TRBJ1-2, with D maybe TRBD1 (5 bases). The source of this sequence is a human donor with alopecia areata. Source: CD8+ T cells sorted from blood, taken at week 24, from a patient treated with tofacitinib. CDR3 protein: CASSQGLRDYGYTF. The CDR3 DNA is TGCGCCAGCAGCCAGGGACTCAGGGACTATGGCTACACCTTC.